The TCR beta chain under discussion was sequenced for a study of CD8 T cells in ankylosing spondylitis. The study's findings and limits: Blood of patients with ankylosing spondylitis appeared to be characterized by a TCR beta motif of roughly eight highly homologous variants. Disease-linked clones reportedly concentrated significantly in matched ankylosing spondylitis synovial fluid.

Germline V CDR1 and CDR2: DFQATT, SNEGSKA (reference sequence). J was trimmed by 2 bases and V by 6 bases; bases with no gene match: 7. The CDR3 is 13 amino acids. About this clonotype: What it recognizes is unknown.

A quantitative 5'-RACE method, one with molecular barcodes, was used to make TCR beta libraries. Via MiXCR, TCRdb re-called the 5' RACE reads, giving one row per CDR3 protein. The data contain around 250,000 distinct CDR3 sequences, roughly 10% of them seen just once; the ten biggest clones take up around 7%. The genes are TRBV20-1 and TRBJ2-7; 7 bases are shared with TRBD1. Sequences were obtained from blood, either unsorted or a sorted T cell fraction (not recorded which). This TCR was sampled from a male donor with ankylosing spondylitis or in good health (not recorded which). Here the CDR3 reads CSADRASPYEQYF. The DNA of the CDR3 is TGCAGTGCAGACAGGGCCTCCCCCTACGAGCAGTACTTC.